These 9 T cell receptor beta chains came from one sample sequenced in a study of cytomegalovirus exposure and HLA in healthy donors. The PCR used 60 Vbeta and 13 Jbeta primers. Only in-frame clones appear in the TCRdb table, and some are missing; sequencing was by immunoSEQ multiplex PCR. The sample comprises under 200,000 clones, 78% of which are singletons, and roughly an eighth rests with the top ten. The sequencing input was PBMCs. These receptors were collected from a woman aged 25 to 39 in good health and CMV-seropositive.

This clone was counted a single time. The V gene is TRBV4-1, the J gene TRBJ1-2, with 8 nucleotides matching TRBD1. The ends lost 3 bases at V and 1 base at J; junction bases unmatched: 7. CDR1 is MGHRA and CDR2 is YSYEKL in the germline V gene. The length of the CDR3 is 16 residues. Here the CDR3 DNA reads TGCGCCAGCAGCCAGACAGGGGTCGGGGATAACTATGGCTACACCTTC. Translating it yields CASSQTGVGDNYGYTF.

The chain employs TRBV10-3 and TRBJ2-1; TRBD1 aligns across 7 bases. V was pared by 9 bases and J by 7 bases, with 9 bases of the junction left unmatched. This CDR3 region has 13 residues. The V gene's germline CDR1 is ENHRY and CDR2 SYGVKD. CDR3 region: CAITGTEENEQFF. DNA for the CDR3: TGTGCCATTACCGGGACAGAGGAGAATGAGCAGTTCTTC.

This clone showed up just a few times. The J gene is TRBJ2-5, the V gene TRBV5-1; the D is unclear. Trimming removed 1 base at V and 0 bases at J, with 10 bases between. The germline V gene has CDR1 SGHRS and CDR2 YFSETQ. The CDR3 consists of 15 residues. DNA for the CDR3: TGCGCCAGCAGCTTGAGACCAGGCTACCAAGAGACCCAGTACTTC. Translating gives CASSLRPGYQETQYF.

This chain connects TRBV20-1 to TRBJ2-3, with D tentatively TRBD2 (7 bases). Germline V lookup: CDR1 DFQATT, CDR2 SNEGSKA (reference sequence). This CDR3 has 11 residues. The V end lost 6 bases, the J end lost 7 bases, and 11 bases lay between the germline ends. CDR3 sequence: CSAGGPYTQYF. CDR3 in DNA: TGCAGTGCCGGGGGGCCCTATACGCAGTATTTT.

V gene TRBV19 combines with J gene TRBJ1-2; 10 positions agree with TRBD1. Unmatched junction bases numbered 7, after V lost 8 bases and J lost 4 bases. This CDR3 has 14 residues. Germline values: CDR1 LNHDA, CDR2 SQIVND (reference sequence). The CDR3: CASGGGTGVYGYTF. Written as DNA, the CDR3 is TGTGCCAGTGGTGGTGGGACAGGGGTCTATGGCTACACCTTC.

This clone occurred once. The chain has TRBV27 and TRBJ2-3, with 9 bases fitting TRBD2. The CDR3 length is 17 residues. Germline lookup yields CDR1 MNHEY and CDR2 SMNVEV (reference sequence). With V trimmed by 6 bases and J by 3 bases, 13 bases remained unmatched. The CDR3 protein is CASRLSGGPGRTDTQYF. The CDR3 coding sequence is TGTGCCAGCAGGCTTAGCGGGGGTCCGGGCAGGACAGATACGCAGTATTTT.

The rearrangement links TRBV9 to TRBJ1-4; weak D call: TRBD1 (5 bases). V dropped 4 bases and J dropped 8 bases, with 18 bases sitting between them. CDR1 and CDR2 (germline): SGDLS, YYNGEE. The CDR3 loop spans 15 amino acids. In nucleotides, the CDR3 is TGTGCCAGCAGCTCAGCTCAGGGTATTGAAGAAAAACTGTTTTTT. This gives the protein CASSSAQGIEEKLFF.

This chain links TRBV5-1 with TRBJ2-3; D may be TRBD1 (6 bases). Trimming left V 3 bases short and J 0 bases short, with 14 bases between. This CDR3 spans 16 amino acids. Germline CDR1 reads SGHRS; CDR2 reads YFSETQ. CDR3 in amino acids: CASSSNTGWSTDTQYF. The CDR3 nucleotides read TGCGCCAGCAGCTCCAACACAGGGTGGAGCACAGATACGCAGTATTTT.

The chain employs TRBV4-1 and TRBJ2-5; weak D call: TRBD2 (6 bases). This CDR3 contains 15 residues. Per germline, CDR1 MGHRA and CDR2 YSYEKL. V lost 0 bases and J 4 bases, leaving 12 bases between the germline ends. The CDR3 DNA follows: TGCGCCAGCAGCCAAGATGGGCGGGGCGGAGAGACCCAGTACTTC. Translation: CASSQDGRGGETQYF.